The 4 T cell receptor beta chains given below trace back to one sample, sequenced in a study of T cells in Graves' hyperthyroidism and ophthalmopathy. Amplified TCR beta CDR3 regions came from RNA transcripts. In the first-round RT-PCR of the TCR CDR3, the HTBI primer set was used. TCRdb re-analysed the multiplex PCR reads in MiXCR, keeping a single row per CDR3 protein. The repertoire holds hundreds of thousands of distinct CDR3 sequences, with 15% to 18% as singletons. The sequenced material came from blood. These receptors came from a woman between 18 and 30 years old with Graves' hyperthyroidism that later progressed to Graves' ophthalmopathy.

This clonotype was detected ten times or more. V and J are TRBV3-1 and TRBJ2-1; D gene uncertain. The germline CDR1 and CDR2 sequences are LGHDT and YNNKEL (reference sequence). The CDR3 length is 16 residues. Trimming stripped 5 bases from V and 1 base from J, with 15 bases between. The CDR3 reads CASSRVSSSSYNEQFF. CDR3 DNA: TGTGCCAGCAGCAGGGTCTCCTCGAGTTCCTACAATGAGCAGTTCTTC.

At least ten counts were recorded for this clonotype. J is TRBJ2-7 and V is TRBV11-2; the D gene is possibly TRBD2 (6 bases). V was shortened by 4 bases and J by 2 bases, with 18 bases between the two germline ends. CDR1 and CDR2 from the germline V gene are SGHAT and FQNNGV. The CDR3 length is 16 residues. The CDR3 coding sequence is TGTGCCAGCAGCTCCCCCGGAGGAGGGCCCCCCTACGAGCAGTACTTC. It specifies CASSSPGGGPPYEQYF.

This clonotype was found many times. CDR3 sequence (DNA): TGTGCCAGCAGTCCGAGCGGGAGAAGGAACGAGCAGTACTTC. This encodes CASSPSGRRNEQYF. The chain links TRBV7-2 to TRBJ2-7; 8 nucleotides line up with TRBD2. From germline, CDR1 is SGHTA and CDR2 FQGNSA. This CDR3 has 14 residues. V shed 6 bases and J 5 bases; nucleotides not matched to a gene: 9.

The count of this clonotype is one. The chain has TRBV28 and TRBJ2-3; TRBD2 matches 15 bases. The CDR3 length is 16 residues. Germline V gene data show CDR1 as MDHEN and CDR2 as SYDVKM. Trimming removed 5 bases from V and 6 bases from J; junction bases left unmatched: 6. CDR3 amino acids: CASSGLAGGPPDTQYF. The CDR3 DNA follows: TGTGCCAGCAGTGGACTAGCGGGAGGGCCCCCGGATACGCAGTATTTT.